What follows are 4 T cell receptor beta chains derived from one specimen sequenced in a study of neurological immune-mediated disorders. TCRdb used MiXCR to reprocess the 5' RACE reads, holding one entry per CDR3 protein. Of approximately 74,000 distinct CDR3 sequences listed, roughly 9.5% are singletons. The sequenced sample was PBMCs. The receptors come from a middle-aged man in good health.

At least ten counts were recorded for this clonotype. The chain couples TRBV7-3 to TRBJ2-3, with 14 bases fitting TRBD2. After removal of 5 bases from V and 5 bases from J, the junction contained 6 bases not matched to a gene. CDR1 is SGHTA, CDR2 FQGTGA, per germline. The CDR3 sequence is 16 residues long. CDR3 coding DNA: TGTGCCAGCAGCATGGGACTAGCGGGGGCCAAAGATACGCAGTATTTT. It specifies CASSMGLAGAKDTQYF.

At least ten counts were recorded for this clonotype. Written as DNA, the CDR3 is TGTGCCAGCAGCTTAGGGGGGGACTTTCAAGAGACCCAGTACTTC. It yields the protein CASSLGGDFQETQYF. The chain uses TRBV7-2 and TRBJ2-5, with D possibly TRBD2 on 6 matching bases. The ends were cut back, 1 base at V and 2 bases at J, with 11 bases in the middle. From germline, CDR1 is SGHTA and CDR2 FQGNSA. This CDR3 is 15 amino acids long.

This clonotype was seen repeatedly, ten times or more. This chain uses TRBV6-5 with TRBJ2-7; TRBD1 matches at 7 bases. The CDR3 consists of 12 residues. Germline CDR1 is MNHEY and CDR2 is SVGAGI. The J segment lost 3 bases and the V segment lost 5 bases, leaving 1 base of the junction unmatched. The CDR3 sequence is CASSGQVYEQYF. The DNA of the CDR3 is TGTGCCAGCAGTGGACAGGTCTACGAGCAGTACTTC.

This clonotype was picked up many times. This sequence joins TRBV10-3 and TRBJ1-2; no firm D call. This CDR3 comprises 15 residues. Trimming shortened V by 2 bases and J by 4 bases, and 14 bases separated the two germline ends. In germline, CDR1 is ENHRY, CDR2 SYGVKD. CDR3 nucleotides: TGTGCCATCAGTGAGCCAGGCGACCTCGTCTATGGCTACACCTTC. Protein: CAISEPGDLVYGYTF.